This TCR beta chain was sequenced for a study of post-analysis software for immune sequencing data. Looking at the study overall: Multiple sclerosis in the patients followed relapsing-remitting, secondary progressive and progressive-relapsing courses. General study results and limits: Comparison with controls showed significantly lower normalized Chao1 diversity in multiple sclerosis patients. TRBV segments more frequent in patients than in controls numbered a few and included TRBV5-6, TRBV5-1 and TRBV20-1.

A remark on this clonotype: Its antigen is currently unknown.

The V end was cut by 0 bases, the J end by 4 bases, with 13 bases between. The CDR3 totals 15 residues. Germline V gives CDR1 SGHRS, CDR2 YFSETQ. Included in the TCR beta cDNA libraries were unique molecular identifiers. When about 0.95 to 10 million T cells were used, they gave approximately 530,000 cDNA molecules. TCRdb reprocessed the PCR reads with MiXCR, giving one entry per CDR3 protein. The sample lists about 430,000 distinct CDR3 sequences, approximately 37% occurring once. J is TRBJ1-1 and V is TRBV5-1; D call uncertain. The sequenced sample was blood. The TCR comes from a girl aged 2 to 10 with multiple sclerosis. CDR3 sequence reads: CASSLDFVGGTEAFF. CDR3 nucleotides: TGCGCCAGCAGCTTGGATTTCGTTGGAGGCACTGAAGCTTTCTTT.